Below, 4 T cell receptor beta chains from the same sample are listed, as sequenced in a study of breast tumors, draining lymph nodes, adjacent tissues. Breast cancer patients provided tissue from their axillary draining lymph nodes. In TCRdb, the multiplex PCR reads were re-called with MiXCR into one record per CDR3 protein. The table includes nearly 110,000 distinct CDR3 sequences, approximately 28% detected once. Sequencing was carried out using axillary lymph node tissue. Every receptor here comes from a female donor with breast cancer. Some clones in this sample may be carry-over from other donors' samples.

The chain is built from TRBV7-9 and TRBJ1-2; D remains unclear. Germline loops: CDR1 SEHNR, CDR2 FQNEAQ (reference sequence). V lost 2 bases and J lost 4, with 8 bases in between. The CDR3 has 13 residues. CDR3 in amino acids: CASSLSQLYGYTF. CDR3 coding DNA: TGTGCCAGCAGCTTAAGTCAGCTCTATGGCTACACCTTC.

The CDR3 reads CASSLNRGGGYTF. The CDR3 region has the DNA TGCGCCAGCAGCTTGAACAGGGGTGGTGGCTACACCTTC. The rearrangement uses TRBV5-1 and TRBJ1-2; 7 nucleotides match TRBD1. The CDR3 runs to 13 residues. Germline trimming cut 1 base from V and 7 bases from J; bases unmatched to any gene: 4. Germline values: CDR1 SGHRS, CDR2 YFSETQ. The variable domain in full, completed from reference TRBV5-1 and TRBJ1-2, reads KAGVTQTPRYLIKTRGQQVTLSCSPISGHRSVSWYQQTPGQGLQFLFEYFSETQRNKGNFPGRFSGRQFSNSRSEMNVSTLELGDSALYLCASSLNRGGGYTFGSGTRLTVV.

V is TRBV25-1 and J is TRBJ1-2; weak D call: TRBD1 (6 bases). CDR1 and CDR2 from the germline V gene are MGHDK and SYGVNS. With 9 bases removed from V and 6 bases from J, the gap between germline ends came to 17 bases. There are 13 residues in the CDR3. The CDR3 DNA sequence: TGTGCCAGGACATCCGACAGGAGTGATGGCTACACCTTC. Translated, it gives CARTSDRSDGYTF.

To note about this clonotype: A single base separates this from a much larger clone, so it may be a read error. The CDR3 DNA reads as TGCAGTGCTCCGCCAGGACTAGCGGAAACCCAGAACACCGGGGAGCCGTTTTTT. Its protein product is CSAPPGLAETQNTGEPFF. The chain employs TRBV20-1 and TRBJ2-2; 10 nucleotides line up with TRBD2. Germline V lookup: CDR1 DFQATT, CDR2 SNEGSKA (reference sequence). There are 18 residues in the CDR3.